This T cell receptor (beta chain) comes out of a study of graft-versus-host responses after intestinal transplantation (dated by TCRdb to about 2021). About the full investigation: Recipients received multivisceral, liver-intestinal, or isolated intestinal transplants. Every recipient was given anti-thymocyte globulin induction, followed by about three years of maintenance tacrolimus and steroids. The cohort enrolled roughly 25 intestinal transplant recipients including one retransplant, and 3 patients lacking pretransplant specimens were excluded. Donor T cell macrochimerism was defined as a peak of at least 4% donor T cells among recipient peripheral blood mononuclear cells. To identify alloreactive clones, pre-transplant mixed lymphocyte reaction products were sequenced and compared with unstimulated pre-transplant donor and recipient T cells. Rather than being sequenced by the commercial service, samples from a few later patients were sequenced in-house on an Illumina MiSeq and processed with MiXCR. Graft-versus-host and host-versus-graft alloreactive T cell clones were tracked in the graft, circulation and bone marrow after intestinal transplantation using bulk TCR-beta CDR3 sequencing. Overall results and qualifications from the work: GvH clones turned up in recipient bone marrow, with some appearing earlier in ileal mucosa or blood, a pattern consistent with an intestinal mucosal origin. The relatively low number and heterogeneity of intestinal transplant patients limited the conclusions. Peak levels of circulating GvH clones were associated with declines in HvG clones early after transplant. In the allografts of patients with donor T cell macrochimerism, GvH to HvG T cell clonal ratios were high.

Details on this clone: There is no known antigen for this receptor. No base quality information exists; no much larger clone differs at one position.

In light of the paper, this sample's time point label describes: cells obtained before transplantation from donor or recipient. CD3+CD4+ and CD3+CD8+ populations were FACS-sorted from unstimulated pre-transplant donor and recipient cells taken from spleen or lymph nodes. The method was the immunoSEQ multiplex PCR assay. In most patients, genomic DNA was isolated using the Qiagen DNeasy Blood and Tissue Kit and sent frozen to Adaptive Biotechnologies for TCR sequencing. For most patients, genomic DNA was subjected to high-throughput TCR-beta CDR3 sequencing by Adaptive Biotechnologies. Concerning the study's data processing: TCR sequencing data were retrieved from Adaptive's ImmunoSEQ software for 15 to 20 patients, whereas a few other patients were processed with MiXCR and VDJtools. CD4 versus CD8 sorting errors were corrected by removing sequences found in both subsets at a frequency ratio below 5:1. CDR3 nucleotide sequences shared by donor and recipient were removed because the origin of these sequences could not be assigned. Alloreactive clones required at least 2-fold expansion over unstimulated cells and minimum CFSE-low frequency of 0.002% (template counts) or 0.001% (read counts). Clones detected in sequenced pre-transplant spleen, lymph node, or MLR CFSE-low populations of the donor or recipient were defined as mappable. Cumulative frequency of alloreactive clones was calculated as a percentage of all sequences weighted by copy number. The clones in this table, taken by TCRdb from immuneACCESS, are in-frame only. Not every clone is retained; where verified, under half of the shortfall comes from an unresolved V gene, and the cause of the rest is unknown. That table supplies the V and J calls and clone size; D and trimming were determined from the DNA. In all, the sample holds tens of thousands of clones, and 80% to 95% of those were seen once. The ten largest clones capture 0.45% to 0.55% of the sample.

V gives up 6 bases and J gives up 5 bases, and the segment between their germline ends measures 8 bases. CDR1 and CDR2, looked up from the germline V gene (reference sequence), are LNHDA and SQIVND. The CDR3 has 12 amino acids, counting the end cysteine and phenylalanine. Left in the record is the CDR3 DNA by itself, 36 bases read in frame from the first base. The chain was built from TRBV19 and TRBJ2-1; a tentative D call is TRBD1 (6 bases match). The source material was unstimulated CD8+ T cells sorted from spleen or lymph node cells, sampled before intestinal transplant. This TCR came from a human donor who received an intestinal transplant. The CDR3 here reads CASSWGHNEQFF. The bases read TGTGCCAGTAGCTGGGGGCACAATGAGCAGTTCTTC. This CDR3, with the reference TRBV19 and TRBJ2-1 proteins standing in past its ends, gives the full variable domain DGGITQSPKYLFRKEGQNVTLSCEQNLNHDAMYWYRQDPGQGLRLIYYSQIVNDFQKGDIAEGYSVSREKKESFPLTVTSAQKNPTAFYLCASSWGHNEQFFGPGTRLTVL.